This T cell receptor (beta chain) appears in the sequencing data of a study of T cell changes during pregnancy in multiple sclerosis. Assay: immunoSEQ multiplex PCR; the TCRdb copy retains only in-frame clones and omits some. Found here are more than 25,000 clones, about nine tenths of them singletons; the top ten hold less than 5%. Trimming took off 3 bases at V and 0 bases at J, with 21 bases between the two ends. The length of the CDR3 is 19 residues. CDR1 and CDR2 from the germline V gene are LGHNT and FRNRAP. This TCR was recovered from a female donor in good health, enrolled as a control in a pregnancy study. The sample here was CD8+ T cells from peripheral blood mononuclear cells, taken in the second trimester of pregnancy. V gene TRBV12-5 combines with J gene TRBJ1-3, with D perhaps TRBD1 (6 bases). This CDR3 is CASGLDPLVVGASGNTIYF. The CDR3 coding sequence is TGTGCTAGTGGTTTAGACCCTTTGGTCGTGGGGGCCTCTGGAAACACCATATATTTT.